What follows are 10 T cell receptor beta chains derived from one specimen sequenced in a study of cytomegalovirus exposure and HLA in healthy donors (dated 2017 in TCRdb). Library generation was performed with the immunoSEQ multiplex PCR assay. A mixture of 60 forward primers for TCR Vbeta segments and 13 reverse primers for TCR Jbeta segments was used in the multiplex PCR. Held by TCRdb, this immuneACCESS table contains in-frame sequences only and omits some clones. Under half of the omission traces to an unresolved V gene where checked; the cause of the rest is unknown. Across this sample there are 150,000 to 200,000 clones, with approximately 88% seen only once. 0.95% to 1.3% of the sample goes to the ten largest clones. Specimen: PBMCs. These receptors all stem from a man aged 25 to 45 in good health and CMV-seronegative.

This chain links TRBV12-5 with TRBJ2-4; TRBD2 might be the D (5 bases). CDR1 and CDR2 (germline): LGHNT, FRNRAP. Trimming stripped 1 base from V and 4 bases from J, with 8 bases between. The CDR3 loop spans 14 amino acids. In DNA form, the CDR3 reads TGTGCTAGTGGTTTGGCTGGACTGAAAAACATTCAGTACTTC. Its protein is CASGLAGLKNIQYF. Filled out from reference TRBV12-5 and TRBJ2-4, the complete variable domain reads DARVTQTPRHKVTEMGQEVTMRCQPILGHNTVFWYRQTMMQGLELLAYFRNRAPLDDSGMPKDRFSAEMPDATLATLKIQPSEPRDSAVYFCASGLAGLKNIQYFGAGTRLSVL.

The gene calls are TRBV4-1 and TRBJ1-3, with 7 bases identical to TRBD1. The J segment lost 3 bases and the V segment lost 0 bases, leaving 2 bases of the junction unmatched. This CDR3 is 15 amino acids long. Germline CDR1 MGHRA, CDR2 YSYEKL. CDR3 DNA sequence: TGCGCCAGCAGCCAAGACACAGGGGTTGGAAACACCATATATTTT. Translated, it gives CASSQDTGVGNTIYF.

V gene TRBV27 combines with J gene TRBJ2-7, with 10 bases fitting TRBD1. The CDR3 length is 17 residues. V was pared by 2 bases and J by 2 bases, with 9 bases of the junction left unmatched. Germline assignment: CDR1 MNHEY and CDR2 SMNVEV (reference sequence). The CDR3 coding sequence is TGTGCCAGCAGTTTACTAACCGGGACAGGGGTCACCTACGAGCAGTACTTC. Translated: CASSLLTGTGVTYEQYF.

This chain connects TRBV29-1 to TRBJ1-1; D is unclear. The germline gives CDR1 SQVTM, CDR2 ANQGSEA. This CDR3 is built from 13 residues. The V end lost 3 bases, the J end lost 2 bases, and 10 bases lay between the germline ends. The CDR3 DNA sequence: TGCAGCGTTGATAGGCAGACAAACACTGAAGCTTTCTTT. Its translation: CSVDRQTNTEAFF.

The chain recombines TRBV5-6 with TRBJ2-7, with 7 bases aligning to TRBD2. The CDR3 runs 14 residues. V lost 2 bases and J lost 1; bases outside the gene matches: 3. CDR1 is SGHDT and CDR2 is YYEEEE in the germline V gene. The CDR3 here is CASSFSGGSYEQYF. The CDR3 nucleotides read TGTGCCAGCAGCTTCTCCGGGGGGTCCTACGAGCAGTACTTC.

This clone showed up just a few times. One end of the junction varies from germline; a read error may be responsible. The chain joins TRBV27 to TRBJ2-2, with TRBD1 matching over 10 bases. The CDR3 runs to 17 residues. Germline-derived CDR1 and CDR2 are MNHEY and SMNVEV (reference sequence). Here the CDR3 reads CASRLYGTGDYTGELFF. Here the CDR3 DNA reads TGTGCCAGCAGGTTATACGGGACAGGGGATTACACCGGGGAGCTGTTTTTT.

The genes are TRBV15 and TRBJ1-1, with no clear D. Per the germline V gene, CDR1 is LNHNV and CDR2 is YYDKDF (reference sequence). The CDR3 totals 14 residues. Deletions cut 0 bases from V and 6 bases from J, with 11 bases between. The CDR3 loop reads CATSRERVRAEAFF. CDR3 DNA sequence: TGTGCCACCAGCAGAGAACGGGTGCGGGCTGAAGCTTTCTTT.

Details on this clone: One end of the junction does not line up with germline, which may come from a read error. This chain links TRBV7-9 with TRBJ2-5; 9 bases line up with TRBD2. The CDR3 runs to 16 residues. Germline-derived CDR1 and CDR2 are SEHNR and FQNEAQ (reference sequence). The DNA for the CDR3 is TGTTCCAGCAGCCCCCAACGTGTAGCGGGAGAAGAGACCCAGTACTTC. This gives the protein CSSSPQRVAGEETQYF.

This chain joins TRBV7-9 and TRBJ2-2; the match to TRBD2 covers 10 bases. Trimming at V came to 2 bases and at J to 1 base, leaving 7 bases not matched to a gene. The CDR3 extends over 18 amino acids. In germline, CDR1 is SEHNR, CDR2 FQNEAQ (reference sequence). The CDR3 sequence: CASSLWGLAGVNTGELFF. The CDR3, as DNA: TGTGCCAGCAGCTTATGGGGGCTAGCGGGGGTGAACACCGGGGAGCTGTTTTTT.

This clone was seen only once. The chain recombines TRBV5-6 with TRBJ1-2; 9 nucleotides align to TRBD1. V trimming: 3 bases; J trimming: 4 bases; junction bases outside the gene matches: 4. Germline V CDR1 and CDR2: SGHDT, YYEEEE. This CDR3 is 14 amino acids long. CDR3 sequence (DNA): TGTGCCAGCAGCTGGGACAGGGCTGGCTATGGCTACACCTTC. As protein: CASSWDRAGYGYTF.